This is a list of T cell receptor beta chains from one sample in a study of CD8+ T cells in alopecia areata. Here immunoSEQ multiplex PCR was the method, and the copy in TCRdb shows in-frame clones only, minus some. This table holds more than 200,000 clones, roughly two thirds found once. Sequenced material: CD4+ T cells sorted from blood, taken at week 0. The receptor set was obtained from a human donor with alopecia areata. CDR3s include the opening cysteine and the closing phenylalanine or tryptophan. A D gene is named only where the DNA matches it firmly. Clone size is stated in some rows and not others, as once, few, many or a class when expanded.

clone_size: few; v_call: TRBV5-1; d_call: -; j_call: TRBJ1-5; cdr3_aa: CASKFRTGNQPQHF; cdr3_nt: TGCGCCAGCAAATTCAGGACAGGCAATCAGCCCCAGCATTTT
clone_size: few; v_call: TRBV5-5; d_call: -; j_call: TRBJ1-2; cdr3_aa: CASSLTGTYGYTF; cdr3_nt: TGTGCCAGCAGCTTGACAGGGACGTATGGCTACACCTTC
clone_size: -; v_call: TRBV30; d_call: -; j_call: TRBJ2-7; cdr3_aa: CAWSVGAYEQYF; cdr3_nt: TGTGCCTGGAGTGTTGGGGCCTACGAGCAGTACTTC
clone_size: -; v_call: TRBV29-1; d_call: -; j_call: TRBJ2-7; cdr3_aa: CSVFGQTYEQYF; cdr3_nt: TGCAGCGTTTTCGGACAGACCTACGAGCAGTACTTC
clone_size: once; v_call: TRBV5-4; d_call: -; j_call: TRBJ2-6; cdr3_aa: CASSLVRAGANVLTF; cdr3_nt: TGTGCCAGCAGCTTGGTCAGGGCTGGGGCCAACGTCCTGACTTTC
clone_size: -; v_call: TRBV9; d_call: -; j_call: TRBJ1-1; cdr3_aa: CASSPRESVVTEAFF; cdr3_nt: TGTGCCAGCAGCCCGCGGGAATCGGTAGTAACTGAAGCTTTCTTT
clone_size: -; v_call: TRBV30; d_call: -; j_call: TRBJ1-6; cdr3_aa: CAWRQRNSPLHF; cdr3_nt: TGTGCCTGGAGGCAGAGGAATTCACCCCTCCACTTT
clone_size: once; v_call: TRBV6-5; d_call: -; j_call: TRBJ2-3; cdr3_aa: CASSSQATQYF; cdr3_nt: TGTGCCAGCAGCTCCCAAGCTACGCAGTATTTT
clone_size: few; v_call: TRBV25-1; d_call: -; j_call: TRBJ1-3; cdr3_aa: CASSDGTRSGNTIYF; cdr3_nt: TGTGCCAGCAGTGACGGGACCCGCTCTGGAAACACCATATATTTT
clone_size: -; v_call: TRBV7-9; d_call: TRBD2; j_call: TRBJ2-3; cdr3_aa: CAVPGLALDTQYF; cdr3_nt: TGTGCCGTACCGGGACTAGCGTTGGATACGCAGTATTTT
clone_size: -; v_call: TRBV15; d_call: TRBD1; j_call: TRBJ1-6; cdr3_aa: CATSSGQGIDSPLHF; cdr3_nt: TGTGCCACCAGCAGCGGACAGGGAATCGATTCACCCCTCCACTTT
clone_size: -; v_call: TRBV15; d_call: TRBD1; j_call: TRBJ1-1; cdr3_aa: CATSSYLGQGNTEAFF; cdr3_nt: TGTGCCACCAGCAGCTATTTGGGACAGGGGAACACTGAAGCTTTCTTT
clone_size: -; v_call: TRBV6-6; d_call: -; j_call: TRBJ1-2; cdr3_aa: CASSKPTGYGYTF; cdr3_nt: TGTGCCAGCAGTAAGCCAACGGGCTATGGCTACACCTTC
clone_size: -; v_call: TRBV29-1; d_call: -; j_call: TRBJ2-7; cdr3_aa: CSVVENLKSSYEQYF; cdr3_nt: TGCAGCGTTGTGGAGAACCTAAAAAGCTCCTACGAGCAGTACTTC
clone_size: few; v_call: TRBV25-1; d_call: TRBD1; j_call: TRBJ2-5; cdr3_aa: CASSPPGTGSETQYF; cdr3_nt: TGTGCCAGCAGTCCCCCCGGGACAGGGAGCGAGACCCAGTACTTC
clone_size: -; v_call: TRBV29-1; d_call: -; j_call: TRBJ1-1; cdr3_aa: CSVEGTPMNTEAFF; cdr3_nt: TGCAGCGTTGAAGGGACACCGATGAACACTGAAGCTTTCTTT
clone_size: -; v_call: TRBV29-1; d_call: -; j_call: TRBJ2-2; cdr3_aa: CSVAFSTGELFF; cdr3_nt: TGCAGCGTTGCCTTCTCCACCGGGGAGCTGTTTTTT
clone_size: -; v_call: TRBV19; d_call: -; j_call: TRBJ2-5; cdr3_aa: CASSIAVRETQYF; cdr3_nt: TGTGCCAGTAGTATCGCAGTTCGAGAGACCCAGTACTTC
clone_size: -; v_call: TRBV11-2; d_call: -; j_call: TRBJ2-3; cdr3_aa: CACLETSTDTQYF; cdr3_nt: TGTGCCTGCTTAGAGACCAGCACAGATACGCAGTATTTT
clone_size: -; v_call: TRBV5-4; d_call: -; j_call: TRBJ2-4; cdr3_aa: CASSPSRGLAKNIQYF; cdr3_nt: TGTGCCAGCAGCCCCTCTAGAGGACTAGCCAAAAACATTCAGTACTTC
clone_size: once; v_call: TRBV29-1; d_call: -; j_call: TRBJ1-2; cdr3_aa: CSVALGGGYTF; cdr3_nt: TGCAGCGTAGCCCTTGGGGGTGGCTACACCTTC
clone_size: -; v_call: TRBV29-1; d_call: -; j_call: TRBJ2-7; cdr3_aa: CSVGQFDEQYF; cdr3_nt: TGCAGCGTTGGGCAGTTCGACGAGCAGTACTTC
clone_size: -; v_call: TRBV29-1; d_call: TRBD2; j_call: TRBJ2-5; cdr3_aa: CSSVLRTAGLQETQYF; cdr3_nt: TGCAGCTCCGTCCTCCGGACGGCGGGACTACAAGAGACCCAGTACTTC
clone_size: -; v_call: TRBV25-1; d_call: -; j_call: TRBJ2-5; cdr3_aa: CASSDRDGQETQYF; cdr3_nt: TGTGCCAGCAGTGATCGGGACGGACAAGAGACCCAGTACTTC
clone_size: few; v_call: TRBV6-5; d_call: TRBD1; j_call: TRBJ1-2; cdr3_aa: CASSSKQGAGYGYTF; cdr3_nt: TGTGCCAGCAGCTCCAAACAGGGGGCGGGCTATGGCTACACCTTC
clone_size: few; v_call: TRBV5-1; d_call: -; j_call: TRBJ2-6; cdr3_aa: CASSVGTSGANVLTF; cdr3_nt: TGCGCCAGCAGCGTTGGAACCTCTGGGGCCAACGTCCTGACTTTC
clone_size: -; v_call: TRBV2; d_call: TRBD1; j_call: TRBJ1-6; cdr3_aa: CASRDRGIESPLHF; cdr3_nt: TGTGCCAGCAGGGACAGGGGGATTGAATCACCCCTCCACTTT
clone_size: -; v_call: TRBV25-1; d_call: -; j_call: TRBJ2-5; cdr3_aa: CASSSLVQETQYF; cdr3_nt: TGTGCCAGCAGTAGCCTAGTCCAAGAGACCCAGTACTTC
clone_size: -; v_call: TRBV9; d_call: TRBD2; j_call: TRBJ2-3; cdr3_aa: CASSALAVSTDTQYF; cdr3_nt: TGTGCCAGCAGCGCCCTAGCGGTGAGCACAGATACGCAGTATTTT
clone_size: -; v_call: TRBV30; d_call: -; j_call: TRBJ1-1; cdr3_aa: CAWNVLMNTEAFF; cdr3_nt: TGTGCCTGGAACGTCCTCATGAACACTGAAGCTTTCTTT
clone_size: -; v_call: TRBV9; d_call: TRBD1; j_call: TRBJ2-7; cdr3_aa: CASSPRRQGMYEQYF; cdr3_nt: TGTGCCAGCAGCCCTCGCCGACAGGGTATGTACGAGCAGTACTTC
clone_size: -; v_call: TRBV30; d_call: TRBD1; j_call: TRBJ1-5; cdr3_aa: CAWSHRQGGQPQHF; cdr3_nt: TGTGCCTGGAGTCACAGACAGGGTGGGCAGCCCCAGCATTTT
clone_size: -; v_call: TRBV30; d_call: -; j_call: TRBJ1-2; cdr3_aa: CAWDLAVVDLTNYGYTF; cdr3_nt: TGTGCCTGGGATTTAGCCGTCGTGGACTTGACTAACTATGGCTACACCTTC
clone_size: -; v_call: TRBV30; d_call: -; j_call: TRBJ1-2; cdr3_aa: CAWTSSYGYTF; cdr3_nt: TGTGCCTGGACCTCCTCGTATGGCTACACCTTC
clone_size: -; v_call: TRBV6-6; d_call: -; j_call: TRBJ1-5; cdr3_aa: CASSPGVHQPQHF; cdr3_nt: TGTGCCAGCAGTCCCGGGGTTCATCAGCCCCAGCATTTT
clone_size: -; v_call: TRBV9; d_call: -; j_call: TRBJ1-6; cdr3_aa: CASSSDSSPLHF; cdr3_nt: TGTGCCAGCAGTTCGGACAGTTCACCCCTCCACTTT
clone_size: -; v_call: TRBV10-3; d_call: -; j_call: TRBJ2-3; cdr3_aa: CAISEPPGAAGDTQYF; cdr3_nt: TGTGCCATCAGTGAACCCCCTGGGGCAGCGGGAGATACGCAGTATTTT
clone_size: -; v_call: TRBV21-1; d_call: -; j_call: TRBJ2-3; cdr3_aa: CASSKAGSPDTQYF; cdr3_nt: TGTGCCAGCAGCAAAGCCGGGTCTCCAGATACGCAGTATTTT
clone_size: -; v_call: TRBV5-1; d_call: TRBD1; j_call: TRBJ1-2; cdr3_aa: CASRDRTGAVFNYGYTF; cdr3_nt: TGCGCCAGCAGGGACCGGACAGGGGCCGTATTTAACTATGGCTACACCTTC
clone_size: -; v_call: TRBV4-2; d_call: TRBD1; j_call: TRBJ2-7; cdr3_aa: CASSQLQLGTGGHEQYF; cdr3_nt: TGTGCCAGCAGCCAACTACAGTTAGGGACAGGGGGCCACGAGCAGTACTTC
clone_size: -; v_call: TRBV15; d_call: -; j_call: TRBJ2-5; cdr3_aa: CATSSRLAQETQYF; cdr3_nt: TGTGCCACCAGCAGTCGGCTAGCCCAAGAGACCCAGTACTTC
clone_size: -; v_call: TRBV5-1; d_call: TRBD1; j_call: TRBJ2-7; cdr3_aa: CASSLRTGEYEQYF; cdr3_nt: TGCGCCAGCAGCTTACGGACAGGGGAATACGAGCAGTACTTC
clone_size: few; v_call: TRBV5-4; d_call: -; j_call: TRBJ1-1; cdr3_aa: CASSLSRDTEAFF; cdr3_nt: TGTGCCAGCAGCTTGTCCAGGGACACTGAAGCTTTCTTT
clone_size: -; v_call: TRBV29-1; d_call: -; j_call: TRBJ1-1; cdr3_aa: CSPARDTEAFF; cdr3_nt: TGCAGCCCGGCGCGGGACACTGAAGCTTTCTTT
clone_size: -; v_call: TRBV5-6; d_call: -; j_call: TRBJ2-6; cdr3_aa: CASSLGRSGANVLTF; cdr3_nt: TGTGCCAGCAGCCTTGGCCGCTCTGGGGCCAACGTCCTGACTTTC
clone_size: -; v_call: TRBV2; d_call: -; j_call: TRBJ2-7; cdr3_aa: CASRDGVSYEQYF; cdr3_nt: TGTGCCAGCAGGGACGGCGTCTCCTACGAGCAGTACTTC
clone_size: -; v_call: TRBV18; d_call: -; j_call: TRBJ2-5; cdr3_aa: CASFSGIQETQYF; cdr3_nt: TGTGCCAGCTTCTCAGGGATACAAGAGACCCAGTACTTC
clone_size: -; v_call: TRBV11-2; d_call: TRBD1; j_call: TRBJ2-7; cdr3_aa: CASSHDRAYEQYF; cdr3_nt: TGTGCCAGCAGCCATGACAGGGCCTACGAGCAGTACTTC
clone_size: few; v_call: TRBV4-1; d_call: -; j_call: TRBJ1-4; cdr3_aa: CASRGATNEKLFF; cdr3_nt: TGCGCCAGCAGGGGTGCAACTAATGAAAAACTGTTTTTT
clone_size: -; v_call: TRBV19; d_call: -; j_call: TRBJ1-5; cdr3_aa: CAGGRQTNSNQPQHF; cdr3_nt: TGTGCCGGGGGTCGACAGACGAATAGCAATCAGCCCCAGCATTTT